The 26 T cell receptor beta chains below come from one sample, sequenced in a study of siplizumab effects on memory and regulatory T cells. The assay was immunoSEQ multiplex PCR, and TCRdb's table has in-frame clones only and misses some. In the table there are some 97,000 clones, more than 85% of which are singletons. Sequences were obtained from CD4+ T cells sorted from blood. All receptors come from a human donor in good health.

The chain combines TRBV28 with TRBJ1-4; 7 positions agree with TRBD1. The CDR3 has 14 residues. Germline assignment: CDR1 MDHEN and CDR2 SYDVKM. V gave up 6 bases and J gave up 2 bases; unmatched junction bases: 3. CDR3 nucleotide sequence: TGTGCCAGCAGGATAGGGGGCACTAATGAAAAACTGTTTTTT. Translating it yields CASRIGGTNEKLFF.

About this clone itself: The junction departs from the called germline gene at one end, perhaps through a read error. The rearrangement uses TRBV15 and TRBJ1-4; tentatively, D is TRBD1 (5 bases). Germline-derived CDR1 and CDR2 are LNHNV and YYDKDF (reference sequence). The CDR3 contains 18 residues. This CDR3 is CATIRSGGPASTNEKLFF. CDR3 in DNA: TGTGCCACCATCAGAAGTGGGGGACCGGCCTCAACTAATGAAAAACTGTTTTTT.

This clone appeared once. The CDR3 sequence is CSVGTVSSGNTIYF. The DNA for the CDR3 is TGCAGCGTTGGGACAGTCAGCTCTGGAAACACCATATATTTT. The rearrangement uses TRBV29-1 and TRBJ1-3, with a possible D match to TRBD1 (6 bases). Germline values: CDR1 SQVTM, CDR2 ANQGSEA. This CDR3 has 14 residues. Trimming pared 4 bases from V and 0 bases from J, leaving 10 bases between.

This rearrangement joins TRBV11-2 to TRBJ1-6; TRBD1 agrees at 10 bases. This CDR3 has 14 amino acids. Germline V lookup: CDR1 SGHAT, CDR2 FQNNGV. The ends lost 6 bases at V and 6 bases at J; junction bases unmatched: 2. This chain's CDR3 is CASSRDRGNSPLHF. The CDR3 nucleotides are TGTGCCAGCAGTAGGGACAGGGGTAATTCACCCCTCCACTTT.

The V gene is TRBV29-1, the J gene TRBJ1-4; D may be TRBD1 (6 bases). The CDR3 has 13 amino acids. V was shortened by 8 bases and J by 5 bases, with 15 bases between the two germline ends. Germline assignment: CDR1 SQVTM and CDR2 ANQGSEA. CDR3 DNA sequence: TGCAGCATATCACGCGGGGGCAATGAAAAACTGTTTTTT. Translating gives CSISRGGNEKLFF.

This clone was seen just once. This chain links TRBV5-6 with TRBJ1-2; tentatively, D is TRBD1 (6 bases). Germline CDR1 and CDR2: SGHDT and YYEEEE. Trimming left V 4 bases short and J 8 bases short, with 12 bases between. This CDR3 has 12 amino acids. The CDR3 loop is CASSRQAVGYTF. DNA for the CDR3: TGTGCCAGCAGCCGACAGGCCGTGGGCTACACCTTC.

Here the CDR3 reads CAWSFTLNTEAFF. The CDR3 DNA sequence: TGTGCCTGGAGTTTCACTTTGAACACTGAAGCTTTCTTT. The chain has TRBV30 and TRBJ1-1; no reliable D call. Germline CDR1 reads GTSNPN; CDR2 reads SVGIG (reference sequence). Between the trimmed V and J ends, which lost 2 bases and 0 bases, there was a span of 7 bases. The CDR3 extends over 13 amino acids.

The genes are TRBV7-2 and TRBJ1-1; no firm D call. Trimming took off 1 base at V and 4 bases at J, with 10 bases between the two ends. There are 14 residues in the CDR3. Germline V gene lookup returns CDR1 SGHTA and CDR2 FQGNSA. The CDR3 nucleotides are TGTGCCAGCAGCTTAGGGAGGTGGAGCACTGAAGCTTTCTTT. It yields the protein CASSLGRWSTEAFF.

The rearrangement uses TRBV13 and TRBJ2-5; D remains ambiguous. This CDR3 has 13 residues. The germline V and J ends were trimmed by 2 bases and 2 bases, with 6 bases remaining between them. CDR1 and CDR2 from the germline V gene are PRHDT and FYEKMQ (reference sequence). CDR3: CASSLQRQETQYF. Here the CDR3 DNA reads TGTGCCAGCAGCTTACAGAGACAAGAGACCCAGTACTTC.

This clone was recorded once. The rearrangement uses TRBV19 and TRBJ2-1, with TRBD1 matching 12 bases. This CDR3 has 14 residues. Germline V lookup: CDR1 LNHDA, CDR2 SQIVND (reference sequence). Trimming took 6 bases from V and 9 from J; bases not matched to a gene: 6. The CDR3 spells CASRSGTGGGEQFF. CDR3 coding DNA: TGTGCCAGTAGGTCCGGGACAGGGGGCGGTGAGCAGTTCTTC.

The sample holds one count of this clone. This rearrangement joins TRBV13 to TRBJ2-3, with D tentatively TRBD1 (7 bases). Germline V gives CDR1 PRHDT, CDR2 FYEKMQ (reference sequence). The CDR3 runs to 15 residues. V lost 7 bases and J 2 bases, leaving 16 bases between the germline ends. The CDR3 spells CASTTRGAFTDTQYF. The CDR3 coding sequence is TGTGCCAGCACCACCAGGGGGGCTTTCACAGATACGCAGTATTTT.

The chain has TRBV6-6 and TRBJ1-4; tentative D call: TRBD1 (6 bases). Germline values: CDR1 MNHNY, CDR2 SVGAGI (reference sequence). The germline V and J ends were trimmed by 0 bases and 6 bases, with 11 bases remaining between them. The CDR3 loop spans 15 amino acids. The CDR3 region is CASSYSGGLDEKLFF. The CDR3, as DNA: TGTGCCAGCAGTTACTCAGGGGGTTTGGATGAAAAACTGTTTTTT.

The chain employs TRBV6-5 and TRBJ1-1; D not resolved. The CDR3 sequence is 12 residues long. V was pared by 5 bases and J by 3 bases, with 7 bases between. Germline CDR1 MNHEY, CDR2 SVGAGI. Here the CDR3 reads CASSGKDTEAFF. The DNA for the CDR3 is TGTGCCAGCAGTGGGAAAGACACTGAAGCTTTCTTT.

V is TRBV7-6 and J is TRBJ2-1, with 7 bases that match TRBD2. The CDR3 loop spans 17 amino acids. J was trimmed by 1 base and V by 4 bases; bases with no gene match: 10. Germline loops: CDR1 SGHVS, CDR2 FNYEAQ. The CDR3 loop is CASSSNLLAWSYNEQFF. DNA of the CDR3: TGTGCCAGCAGCTCAAACCTACTAGCGTGGTCCTACAATGAGCAGTTCTTC.

This clone was recorded once. V gene TRBV7-8 combines with J gene TRBJ2-1; D gene uncertain. The CDR3 loop spans 15 amino acids. Germline assignment: CDR1 SGHVS and CDR2 FQNEAQ. V was trimmed by 1 base and J by 0 bases, leaving 7 bases between them. The CDR3, as DNA: TGTGCCAGCAGCTTAGGTAGATACTCCTACAATGAGCAGTTCTTC. This translates into CASSLGRYSYNEQFF. Combining the CDR3 with reference TRBV7-8 and TRBJ2-1 gives the whole variable domain GAGVSQSPRYKVAKRGQDVALRCDPISGHVSLFWYQQALGQGPEFLTYFQNEAQLDKSGLPSDRFFAERPEGSVSTLKIQRTQQEDSAVYLCASSLGRYSYNEQFFGPGTRLTVL.

V and J are TRBV7-9 and TRBJ2-1, with 9 positions matching TRBD1. V gave up 4 bases and J gave up 15 bases; unmatched junction bases: 10. Per germline, CDR1 SEHNR and CDR2 FQNEAQ (reference sequence). CDR3 length: 13 residues. The chain's CDR3 is CASSSTGQGQGFF. DNA of the CDR3: TGTGCCAGCAGCTCGACTGGACAGGGGCAGGGGTTCTTC.

The chain links TRBV10-3 to TRBJ1-2; 10 bases are shared with TRBD1. V gave up 1 base and J gave up 2 bases; unmatched junction bases: 1. The CDR3 spans 15 residues. CDR1 and CDR2 from the germline V gene are ENHRY and SYGVKD. CDR3 residues: CAISEWDRGNYGYTF. CDR3 bases: TGTGCCATCAGTGAGTGGGACAGGGGAAACTATGGCTACACCTTC.

V gene TRBV19 combines with J gene TRBJ1-5; no clear D. The V gene's germline CDR1 is LNHDA and CDR2 SQIVND (reference sequence). CDR3 length: 11 amino acids. Trimming shortened V by 3 bases and J by 6 bases, and 3 bases separated the two germline ends. The CDR3: CASSIIQPQHF. The CDR3 nucleotides are TGTGCCAGTAGTATTATTCAGCCCCAGCATTTT.

V is TRBV2 and J is TRBJ2-4; perhaps TRBD1 as D (6 bases). Trimming cost V 4 bases and J 0 bases, with 7 bases left between them. The CDR3 spans 14 residues. Per the germline V gene, CDR1 is SNHLY and CDR2 is FYNNEI. CDR3 coding DNA: TGTGCCAGCAGTGCGGGACAAGCCAAAAACATTCAGTACTTC. Encoded protein: CASSAGQAKNIQYF.

This clone was seen once. This CDR3 is also generated by other DNA sequences in the sample. J is TRBJ2-3 and V is TRBV5-1; D may be TRBD1 (6 bases). Germline CDR1 and CDR2: SGHRS and YFSETQ. Between the trimmed V and J ends, which lost 5 bases and 4 bases, there was a span of 11 bases. The CDR3 is made up of 13 amino acids. For the CDR3, the DNA is TGCGCCAGCAGTTTGCAGGGGCCAGATACGCAGTATTTT. It codes for CASSLQGPDTQYF.

The chain is built from TRBV28 and TRBJ2-1; TRBD1 agrees at 8 bases. Germline V gene lookup returns CDR1 MDHEN and CDR2 SYDVKM. This CDR3 is built from 14 residues. V lost 9 bases, J lost 7 bases, and 11 bases stayed unmatched. The CDR3 nucleotides read TGTGCCAGTCCTCCCCCGGGGACAGGTAATGAGCAGTTCTTC. It translates to CASPPPGTGNEQFF.

The chain combines TRBV10-3 with TRBJ2-4, with no clear D. CDR3 length: 14 residues. Looked up from germline, CDR1 is ENHRY and CDR2 is SYGVKD. Trimming removed 3 bases from V and 8 bases from J, with 14 bases in between. The CDR3 loop is CAISEGTAPDIQYF. Written as DNA, the CDR3 is TGTGCCATCAGTGAAGGCACAGCGCCTGACATTCAGTACTTC.

The chain employs TRBV6-1 and TRBJ1-6; D is unclear. Between the trimmed V and J ends, which lost 11 bases and 7 bases, there was a span of 9 bases. The germline CDR1 and CDR2 sequences are MNHNS and SASEGT. The CDR3 covers 11 residues. The CDR3 protein is CAVLGNSPLHF. In nucleotides, the CDR3 is TGTGCCGTCTTAGGAAATTCACCCCTCCACTTT.

Here the CDR3 reads CASSFNSGNTIYF. The DNA of the CDR3 is TGTGCCAGCAGCTTTAACTCTGGAAACACCATATATTTT. The chain joins TRBV7-8 to TRBJ1-3; no reliable D call. Germline assignment: CDR1 SGHVS and CDR2 FQNEAQ. The CDR3 is made up of 13 amino acids. Trimming took off 3 bases at V and 0 bases at J, with 3 bases between the two ends.

This clone was detected once. This rearrangement joins TRBV29-1 to TRBJ2-1; 7 positions match TRBD1. Germline CDR1 reads SQVTM; CDR2 reads ANQGSEA. The trim removed 6 bases at V and 0 bases at J, leaving 5 bases unmatched. CDR3 length: 14 amino acids. CDR3 bases: TGCAGCGTGCCGGGACAGATCTCCTACAATGAGCAGTTCTTC. This translates into CSVPGQISYNEQFF.

The genes are TRBV11-2 and TRBJ1-1; D gene unclear. There are 14 residues in the CDR3. With 1 base removed from V and 6 bases from J, the gap between germline ends came to 12 bases. The germline CDR1 and CDR2 sequences are SGHAT and FQNNGV. This CDR3 is CASSLGPSIPEAFF. The DNA of the CDR3 is TGTGCCAGCAGCTTAGGACCCTCGATTCCTGAAGCTTTCTTT.